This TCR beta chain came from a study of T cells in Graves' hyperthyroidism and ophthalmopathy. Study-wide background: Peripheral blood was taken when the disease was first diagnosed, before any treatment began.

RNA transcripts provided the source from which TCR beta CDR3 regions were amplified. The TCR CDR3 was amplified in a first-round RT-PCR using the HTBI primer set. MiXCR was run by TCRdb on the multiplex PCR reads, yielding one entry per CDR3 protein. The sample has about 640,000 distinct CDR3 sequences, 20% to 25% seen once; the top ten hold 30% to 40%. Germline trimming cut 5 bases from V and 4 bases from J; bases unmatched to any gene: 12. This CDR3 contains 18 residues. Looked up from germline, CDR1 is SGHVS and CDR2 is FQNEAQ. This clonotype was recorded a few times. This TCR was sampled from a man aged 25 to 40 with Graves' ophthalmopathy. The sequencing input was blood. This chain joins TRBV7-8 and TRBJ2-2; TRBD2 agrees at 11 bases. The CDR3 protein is CASSPGFSGRDSTGELFF. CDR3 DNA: TGTGCCAGCAGCCCGGGGTTTAGCGGGAGGGACAGCACCGGGGAGCTGTTTTTT.